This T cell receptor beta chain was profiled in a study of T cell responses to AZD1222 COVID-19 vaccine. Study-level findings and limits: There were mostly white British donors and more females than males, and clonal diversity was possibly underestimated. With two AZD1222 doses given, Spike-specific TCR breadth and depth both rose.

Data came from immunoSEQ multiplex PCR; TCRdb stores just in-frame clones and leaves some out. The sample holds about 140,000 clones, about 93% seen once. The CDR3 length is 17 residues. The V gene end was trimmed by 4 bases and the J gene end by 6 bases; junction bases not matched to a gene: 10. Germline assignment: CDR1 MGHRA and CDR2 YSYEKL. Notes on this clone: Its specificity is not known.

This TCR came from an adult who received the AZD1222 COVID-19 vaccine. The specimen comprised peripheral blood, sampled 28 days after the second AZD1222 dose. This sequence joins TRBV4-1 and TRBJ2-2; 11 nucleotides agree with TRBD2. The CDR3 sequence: CASSLRQTSGTAGELFF. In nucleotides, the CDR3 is TGCGCCAGCAGCCTCCGTCAGACTAGCGGGACGGCCGGGGAGCTGTTTTTT.